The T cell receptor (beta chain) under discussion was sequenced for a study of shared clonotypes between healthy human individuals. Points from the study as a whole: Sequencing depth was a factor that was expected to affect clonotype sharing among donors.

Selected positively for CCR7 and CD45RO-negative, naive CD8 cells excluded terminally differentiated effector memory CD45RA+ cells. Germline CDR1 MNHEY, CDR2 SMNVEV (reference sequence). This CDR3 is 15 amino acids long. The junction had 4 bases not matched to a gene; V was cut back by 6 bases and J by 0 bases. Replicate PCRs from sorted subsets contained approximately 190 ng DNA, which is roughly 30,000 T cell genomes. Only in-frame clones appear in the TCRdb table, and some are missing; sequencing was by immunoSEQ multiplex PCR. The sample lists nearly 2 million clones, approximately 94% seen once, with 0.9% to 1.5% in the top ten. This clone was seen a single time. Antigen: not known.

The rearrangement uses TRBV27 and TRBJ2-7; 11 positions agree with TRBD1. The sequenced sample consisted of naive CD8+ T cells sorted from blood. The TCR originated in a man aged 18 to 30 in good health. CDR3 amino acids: CASSRGTGGSYEQYF. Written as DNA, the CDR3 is TGTGCCAGCAGCCGCGGGACAGGGGGCTCCTACGAGCAGTACTTC.